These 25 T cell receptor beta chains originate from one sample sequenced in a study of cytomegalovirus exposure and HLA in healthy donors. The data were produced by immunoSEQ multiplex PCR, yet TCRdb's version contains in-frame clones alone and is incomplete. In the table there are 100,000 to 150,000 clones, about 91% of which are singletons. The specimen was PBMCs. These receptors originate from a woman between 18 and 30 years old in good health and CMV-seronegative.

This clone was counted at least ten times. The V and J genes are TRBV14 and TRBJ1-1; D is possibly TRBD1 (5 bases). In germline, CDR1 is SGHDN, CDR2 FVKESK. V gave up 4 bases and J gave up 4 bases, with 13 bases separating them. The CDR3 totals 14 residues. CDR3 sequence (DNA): TGTGCCAGCAGCCCCTTTTCCGGGGGCACTGAAGCTTTCTTT. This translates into CASSPFSGGTEAFF.

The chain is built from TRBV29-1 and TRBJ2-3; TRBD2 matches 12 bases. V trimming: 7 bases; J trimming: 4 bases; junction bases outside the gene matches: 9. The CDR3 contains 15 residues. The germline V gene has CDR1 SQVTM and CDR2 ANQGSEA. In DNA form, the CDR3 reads TGCAGCGAGATACTAGCGGGAGGAGGGCCAGATACGCAGTATTTT. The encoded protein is CSEILAGGGPDTQYF.

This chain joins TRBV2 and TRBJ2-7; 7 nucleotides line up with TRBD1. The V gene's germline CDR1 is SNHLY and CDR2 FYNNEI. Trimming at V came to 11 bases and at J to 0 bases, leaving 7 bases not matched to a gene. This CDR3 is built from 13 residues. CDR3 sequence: CAGRQGHSYEQYV. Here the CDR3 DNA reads TGTGCCGGTCGACAGGGACACTCCTACGAGCAGTACGTC.

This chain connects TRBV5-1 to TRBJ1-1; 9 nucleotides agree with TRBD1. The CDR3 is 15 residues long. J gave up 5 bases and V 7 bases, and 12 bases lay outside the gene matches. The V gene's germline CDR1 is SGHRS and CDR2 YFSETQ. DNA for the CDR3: TGCGCCAGCGGAACGTCACAGGGGGCGCGGACTGAAGCTTTCTTT. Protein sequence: CASGTSQGARTEAFF.

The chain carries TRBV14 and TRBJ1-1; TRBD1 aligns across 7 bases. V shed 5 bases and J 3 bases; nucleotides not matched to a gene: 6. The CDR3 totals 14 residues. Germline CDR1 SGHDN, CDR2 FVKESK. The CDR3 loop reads CASSRGRVDTEAFF. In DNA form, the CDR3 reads TGTGCCAGCAGCAGGGGGCGGGTGGACACTGAAGCTTTCTTT.

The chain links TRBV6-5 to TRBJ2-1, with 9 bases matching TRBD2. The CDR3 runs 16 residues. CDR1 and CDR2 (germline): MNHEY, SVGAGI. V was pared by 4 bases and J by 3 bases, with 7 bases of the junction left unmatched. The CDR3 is CASSLYSGSNYNEQFF. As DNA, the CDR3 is TGTGCCAGCAGTTTGTATAGCGGGAGTAACTACAATGAGCAGTTCTTC.

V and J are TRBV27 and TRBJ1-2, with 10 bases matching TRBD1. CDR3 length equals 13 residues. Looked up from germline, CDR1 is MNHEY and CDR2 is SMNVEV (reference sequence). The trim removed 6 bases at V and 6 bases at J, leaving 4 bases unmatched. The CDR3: CASRKDRGHGYTF. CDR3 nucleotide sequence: TGTGCCAGCAGGAAAGACAGGGGGCATGGCTACACCTTC.

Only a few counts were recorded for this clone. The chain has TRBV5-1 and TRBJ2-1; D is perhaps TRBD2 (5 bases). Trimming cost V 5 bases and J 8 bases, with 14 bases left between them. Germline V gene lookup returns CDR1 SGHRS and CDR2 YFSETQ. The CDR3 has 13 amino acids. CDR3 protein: CASRDWNGDEQFF. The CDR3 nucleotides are TGCGCCAGCAGGGACTGGAACGGCGATGAGCAGTTCTTC.

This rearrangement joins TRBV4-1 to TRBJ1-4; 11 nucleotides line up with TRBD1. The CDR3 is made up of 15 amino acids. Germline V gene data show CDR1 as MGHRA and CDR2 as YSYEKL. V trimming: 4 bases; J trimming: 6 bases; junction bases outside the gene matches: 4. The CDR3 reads CASSPSDRGHEKLFF. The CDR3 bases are TGCGCCAGCAGCCCCTCGGACAGGGGGCATGAAAAACTGTTTTTT.

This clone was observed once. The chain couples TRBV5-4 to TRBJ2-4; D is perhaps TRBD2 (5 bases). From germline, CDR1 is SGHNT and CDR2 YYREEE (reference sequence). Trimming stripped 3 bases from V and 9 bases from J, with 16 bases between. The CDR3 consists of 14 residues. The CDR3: CASSSSDYPSIQYF. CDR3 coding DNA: TGTGCCAGCAGCTCCTCCGACTATCCAAGCATTCAGTACTTC. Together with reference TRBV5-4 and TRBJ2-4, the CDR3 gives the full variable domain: ETGVTQSPTHLIKTRGQQVTLRCSSQSGHNTVSWYQQALGQGPQFIFQYYREEENGRGNFPPRFSGLQFPNYSSELNVNALELDDSALYLCASSSSDYPSIQYFGAGTRLSVL.

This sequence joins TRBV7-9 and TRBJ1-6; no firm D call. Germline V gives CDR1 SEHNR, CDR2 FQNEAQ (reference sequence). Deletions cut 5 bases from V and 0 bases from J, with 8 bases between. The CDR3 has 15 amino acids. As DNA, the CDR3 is TGTGCCAGCAGCCAGGAAAGCTCCTATAATTCACCCCTCCACTTT. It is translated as CASSQESSYNSPLHF.

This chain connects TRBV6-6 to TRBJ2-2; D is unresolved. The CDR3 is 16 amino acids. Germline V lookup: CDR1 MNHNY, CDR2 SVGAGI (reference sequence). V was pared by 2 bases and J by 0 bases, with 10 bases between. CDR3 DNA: TGTGCCAGCAGTTACCCGGAGCTAACGAACACCGGGGAGCTGTTTTTT. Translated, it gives CASSYPELTNTGELFF.

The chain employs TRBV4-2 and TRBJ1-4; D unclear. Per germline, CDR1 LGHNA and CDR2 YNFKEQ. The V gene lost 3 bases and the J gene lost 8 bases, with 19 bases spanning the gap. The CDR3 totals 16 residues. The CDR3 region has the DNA TGTGCCAGCAGCCAGAATGTGGGCGGAGGATGGGAAAAACTGTTTTTT. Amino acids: CASSQNVGGGWEKLFF.

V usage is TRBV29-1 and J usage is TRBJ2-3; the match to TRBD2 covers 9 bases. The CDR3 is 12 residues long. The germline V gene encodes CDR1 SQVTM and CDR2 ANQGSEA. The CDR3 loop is CSDAGGKDTQYF. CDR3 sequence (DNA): TGCAGTGACGCGGGAGGGAAGGATACGCAGTATTTT.

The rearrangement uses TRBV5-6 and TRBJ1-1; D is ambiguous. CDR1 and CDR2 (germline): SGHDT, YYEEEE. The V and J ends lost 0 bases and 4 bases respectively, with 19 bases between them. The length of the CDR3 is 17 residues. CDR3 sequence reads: CASSLDPRVAPSTEAFF. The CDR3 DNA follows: TGTGCCAGCAGCTTGGACCCACGGGTCGCCCCGAGCACTGAAGCTTTCTTT.

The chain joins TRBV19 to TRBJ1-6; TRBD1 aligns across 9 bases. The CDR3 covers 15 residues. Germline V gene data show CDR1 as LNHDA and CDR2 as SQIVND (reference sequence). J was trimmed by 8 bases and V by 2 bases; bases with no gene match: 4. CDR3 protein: CASSIKDRGDSPLHF. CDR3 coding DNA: TGTGCCAGTAGTATAAAGGACAGGGGTGATTCACCCCTCCACTTT. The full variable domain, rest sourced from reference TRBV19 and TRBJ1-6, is DGGITQSPKYLFRKEGQNVTLSCEQNLNHDAMYWYRQDPGQGLRLIYYSQIVNDFQKGDIAEGYSVSREKKESFPLTVTSAQKNPTAFYLCASSIKDRGDSPLHFGNGTRLTVT.

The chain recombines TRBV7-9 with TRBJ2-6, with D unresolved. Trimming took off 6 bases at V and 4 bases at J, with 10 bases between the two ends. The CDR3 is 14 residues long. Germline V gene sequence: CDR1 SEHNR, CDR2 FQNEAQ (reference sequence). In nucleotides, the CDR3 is TGTGCCAGCAGTCAAAGAGTCGGGGCCAACGTCCTGACTTTC. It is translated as CASSQRVGANVLTF. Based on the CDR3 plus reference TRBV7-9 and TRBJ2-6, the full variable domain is DTGVSQNPRHKITKRGQNVTFRCDPISEHNRLYWYRQTLGQGPEFLTYFQNEAQLEKSRLLSDRFSAERPKGSFSTLEIQRTEQGDSAMYLCASSQRVGANVLTFGAGSRLTVL.

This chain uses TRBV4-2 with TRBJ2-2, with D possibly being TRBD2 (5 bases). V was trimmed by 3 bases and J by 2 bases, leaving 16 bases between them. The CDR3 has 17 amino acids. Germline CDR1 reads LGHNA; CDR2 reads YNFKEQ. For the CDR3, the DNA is TGTGCCAGCAGCCAGGCAGACTGGACTTCTAACACCGGGGAGCTGTTTTTT. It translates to CASSQADWTSNTGELFF.

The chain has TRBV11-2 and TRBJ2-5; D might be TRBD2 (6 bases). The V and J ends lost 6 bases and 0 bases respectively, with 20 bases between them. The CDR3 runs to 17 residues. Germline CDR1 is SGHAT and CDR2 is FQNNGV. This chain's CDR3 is CASREGASGPYQETQYF. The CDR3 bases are TGTGCCAGCAGGGAAGGGGCCAGCGGGCCGTACCAAGAGACCCAGTACTTC.

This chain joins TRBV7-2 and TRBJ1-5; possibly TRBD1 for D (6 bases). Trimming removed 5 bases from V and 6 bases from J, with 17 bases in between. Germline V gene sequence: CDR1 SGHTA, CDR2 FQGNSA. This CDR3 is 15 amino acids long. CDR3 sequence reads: CASSTQQGAAQPQHF. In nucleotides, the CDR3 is TGTGCCAGCAGCACCCAACAGGGAGCGGCTCAGCCCCAGCATTTT.

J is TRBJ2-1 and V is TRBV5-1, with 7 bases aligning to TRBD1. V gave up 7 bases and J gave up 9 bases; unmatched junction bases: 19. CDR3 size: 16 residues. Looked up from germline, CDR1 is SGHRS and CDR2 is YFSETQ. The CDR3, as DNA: TGCGCCAGCTTCCAGTCCGCCGGGACAGCAACCGGTGAGCAGTTCTTC. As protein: CASFQSAGTATGEQFF. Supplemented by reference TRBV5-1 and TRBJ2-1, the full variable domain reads KAGVTQTPRYLIKTRGQQVTLSCSPISGHRSVSWYQQTPGQGLQFLFEYFSETQRNKGNFPGRFSGRQFSNSRSEMNVSTLELGDSALYLCASFQSAGTATGEQFFGPGTRLTVL.

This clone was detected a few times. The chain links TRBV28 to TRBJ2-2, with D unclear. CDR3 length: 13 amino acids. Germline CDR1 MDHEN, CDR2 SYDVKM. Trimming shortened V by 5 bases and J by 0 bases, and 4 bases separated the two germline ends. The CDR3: CASSPSNTGELFF. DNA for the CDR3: TGTGCCAGCAGTCCCTCGAACACCGGGGAGCTGTTTTTT.

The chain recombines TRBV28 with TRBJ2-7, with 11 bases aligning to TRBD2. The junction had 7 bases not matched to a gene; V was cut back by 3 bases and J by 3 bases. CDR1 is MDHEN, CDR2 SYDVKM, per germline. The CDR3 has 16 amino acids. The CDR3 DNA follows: TGTGCCAGCAGTTTGGACCCACTAGCGGGGGTCTACGAGCAGTACTTC. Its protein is CASSLDPLAGVYEQYF.

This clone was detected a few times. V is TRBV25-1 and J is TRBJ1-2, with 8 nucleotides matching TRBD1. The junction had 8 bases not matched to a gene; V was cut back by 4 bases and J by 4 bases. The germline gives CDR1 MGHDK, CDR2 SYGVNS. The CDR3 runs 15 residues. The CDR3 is CASSVYGQGGYGYTF. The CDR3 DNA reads TGTGCCAGCAGTGTATACGGACAGGGAGGCTATGGCTACACCTTC.

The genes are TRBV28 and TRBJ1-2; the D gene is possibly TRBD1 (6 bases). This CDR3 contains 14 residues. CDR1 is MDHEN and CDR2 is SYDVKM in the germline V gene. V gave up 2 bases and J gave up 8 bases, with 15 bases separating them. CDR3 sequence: CASSLRLQGDGYTF. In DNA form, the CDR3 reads TGTGCCAGCAGTTTACGTTTACAGGGTGACGGCTACACCTTC.